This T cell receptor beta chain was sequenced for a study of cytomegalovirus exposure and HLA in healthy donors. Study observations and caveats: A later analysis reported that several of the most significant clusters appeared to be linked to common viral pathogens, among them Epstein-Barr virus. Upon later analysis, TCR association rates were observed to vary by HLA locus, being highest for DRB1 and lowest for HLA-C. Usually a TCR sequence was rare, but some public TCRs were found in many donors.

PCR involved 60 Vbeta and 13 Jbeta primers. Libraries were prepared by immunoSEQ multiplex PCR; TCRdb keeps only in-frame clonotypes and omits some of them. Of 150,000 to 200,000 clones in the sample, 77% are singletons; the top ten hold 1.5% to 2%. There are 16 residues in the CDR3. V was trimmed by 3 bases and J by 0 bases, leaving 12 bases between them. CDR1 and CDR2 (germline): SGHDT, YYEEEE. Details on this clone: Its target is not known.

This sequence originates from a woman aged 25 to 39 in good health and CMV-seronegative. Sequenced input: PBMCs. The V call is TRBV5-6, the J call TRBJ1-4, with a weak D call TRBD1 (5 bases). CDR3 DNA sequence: TGTGCCAGCAGCTCGGACGACAGTTCAACTAATGAAAAACTGTTTTTT. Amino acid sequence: CASSSDDSSTNEKLFF. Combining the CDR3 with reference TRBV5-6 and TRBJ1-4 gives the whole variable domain DAGVTQSPTHLIKTRGQQVTLRCSPKSGHDTVSWYQQALGQGPQFIFQYYEEEERQRGNFPDRFSGHQFPNYSSELNVNALLLGDSALYLCASSSDDSSTNEKLFFGSGTQLSVL.